The 15 T cell receptor beta chains listed next were all sequenced from one sample in a study of shared clonotypes between healthy human individuals. Profiled with immunoSEQ multiplex PCR; TCRdb holds only in-frame clones, not every one. The table records some 1 million clones, about 80% of them present only once. Sequenced: memory CD4+ T cells sorted from blood. Regarding subset: CD45RA-negative fraction. The receptors stem from a man younger than 30 in good health.

The rearrangement links TRBV29-1 to TRBJ2-7; TRBD2 matches at 11 bases. From germline, CDR1 is SQVTM and CDR2 ANQGSEA. V shed 6 bases and J 3 bases; nucleotides not matched to a gene: 7. CDR3 length: 14 amino acids. The CDR3 bases are TGCAGCGTCGCACTAGCGGGAGTGGGCTACGAGCAGTACTTC. Translating it yields CSVALAGVGYEQYF.

The chain joins TRBV6-5 to TRBJ2-5; 8 positions agree with TRBD2. The CDR3 runs 16 residues. CDR1 and CDR2 from the germline V gene are MNHEY and SVGAGI. The junction had 7 bases not matched to a gene; V was cut back by 2 bases and J by 2 bases. Here the CDR3 reads CASSYAAAGGQETQYF. CDR3 in DNA: TGTGCCAGCAGTTACGCCGCTGCGGGGGGTCAAGAGACCCAGTACTTC.

The chain carries TRBV7-3 and TRBJ2-5; the match to TRBD2 covers 10 bases. The CDR3 length is 15 residues. Trimming took 4 bases from V and 4 from J; bases not matched to a gene: 6. CDR1 and CDR2 (germline): SGHTA, FQGTGA. The CDR3 loop is CASSSSGGAGETQYF. In nucleotides, the CDR3 is TGTGCCAGCAGCTCCAGCGGGGGGGCCGGAGAGACCCAGTACTTC.

This sequence joins TRBV5-1 and TRBJ1-1, with D possibly matching TRBD1 (5 bases). Germline lookup yields CDR1 SGHRS and CDR2 YFSETQ. This CDR3 comprises 13 residues. V dropped 5 bases and J dropped 8 bases, with 16 bases sitting between them. Written as DNA, the CDR3 is TGCGCCAGCAGTTATAAAGGGGCCGCCGAAGCTTTCTTT. Its translation is CASSYKGAAEAFF.

The V and J genes are TRBV19 and TRBJ2-2; TRBD1 matches 7 bases. V gave up 3 bases and J gave up 7 bases; unmatched junction bases: 11. Germline CDR1 and CDR2: LNHDA and SQIVND (reference sequence). The CDR3 consists of 16 residues. CDR3 sequence: CASSMGNRGRSGELFF. The DNA of the CDR3 is TGTGCCAGTAGTATGGGAAACAGGGGCAGGAGCGGGGAGCTGTTTTTT.

Written as DNA, the CDR3 is TGTGCCAGCAGCCCCGGGGTAGTTCAAGAGACCCAGTACTTC. This sequence encodes CASSPGVVQETQYF. The V gene is TRBV7-6, the J gene TRBJ2-5; weak D call: TRBD2 (5 bases). The germline gives CDR1 SGHVS, CDR2 FNYEAQ. This CDR3 contains 14 residues. Deletions cut 5 bases from V and 2 bases from J, with 12 bases between.

On this clone: Other nucleotide sequences from this sample produce the same CDR3. The chain joins TRBV18 to TRBJ2-4; perhaps TRBD2 as D (6 bases). The germline gives CDR1 KGHSH, CDR2 LQKENI. Trimming took off 4 bases at V and 4 bases at J, with 11 bases between the two ends. The CDR3 runs 14 residues. CDR3: CASSQPGAKNIQYF. In DNA, the CDR3 is TGTGCCAGCTCACAACCGGGAGCTAAAAACATTCAGTACTTC.

This chain joins TRBV2 and TRBJ2-1; D call uncertain. Germline-derived CDR1 and CDR2 are SNHLY and FYNNEI. The germline V and J ends were trimmed by 6 bases and 1 base, with 13 bases remaining between them. The CDR3 runs 15 residues. Written as DNA, the CDR3 is TGTGCCAGCAGCGAACGAGCGTCATCCTACAATGAGCAGTTCTTC. Translated, it gives CASSERASSYNEQFF.

This rearrangement joins TRBV7-9 to TRBJ1-1; no clear D. Germline assignment: CDR1 SEHNR and CDR2 FQNEAQ (reference sequence). Trimming stripped 1 base from V and 5 bases from J, with 5 bases between. This CDR3 is 12 amino acids long. For the CDR3, the DNA is TGTGCCAGCAGCTTAGATTGGACTGAAGCTTTCTTT. The encoded protein is CASSLDWTEAFF.

J is TRBJ2-3 and V is TRBV15; weak D call: TRBD1 (7 bases). CDR1 LNHNV and CDR2 YYDKDF come from the germline V gene (reference sequence). Between the trimmed V and J ends, which lost 5 bases and 12 bases, there was a span of 15 bases. The CDR3 runs 12 residues. For the CDR3, the DNA is TGTGCCACCAGCGCGGGACAGCCGCCTCAGTATTTT. Amino acids: CATSAGQPPQYF.

The chain links TRBV2 to TRBJ2-7; no clear D. CDR1 and CDR2 (germline): SNHLY, FYNNEI. This CDR3 contains 14 residues. V shed 3 bases and J shed 7 bases, with 16 bases lying between them. The CDR3 DNA follows: TGTGCCAGCAGTGATCGGCGGCCCTCGGAGGAGCAGTACTTC. Encoded protein: CASSDRRPSEEQYF.

The V and J genes are TRBV6-1 and TRBJ2-7; the D is unclear. This CDR3 has 9 residues. The germline CDR1 and CDR2 sequences are MNHNS and SASEGT. V was shortened by 5 bases and J by 4 bases, with 0 bases between the two germline ends. This CDR3 is CASSYEQYF. DNA of the CDR3: TGTGCCAGCAGTTACGAGCAGTACTTC.

The chain recombines TRBV2 with TRBJ2-5, with a tentative D call TRBD1 (6 bases). V lost 3 bases and J lost 2, with 10 bases in between. The CDR3 runs to 14 residues. Germline CDR1 and CDR2: SNHLY and FYNNEI. CDR3 residues: CASSERQAQETQYF. The CDR3 coding sequence is TGTGCCAGCAGTGAGAGACAGGCTCAAGAGACCCAGTACTTC. The variable domain in full, with the rest retrieved from reference TRBV2 and TRBJ2-5, is EPEVTQTPSHQVTQMGQEVILRCVPISNHLYFYWYRQILGQKVEFLVSFYNNEISEKSEIFDDQFSVERPDGSNFTLKIRSTKLEDSAMYFCASSERQAQETQYFGPGTRLLVL.

The chain links TRBV6-1 to TRBJ1-2; D is undetermined. Trimming stripped 2 bases from V and 10 bases from J, with 8 bases between. The CDR3 is 11 amino acids. Germline V lookup: CDR1 MNHNS, CDR2 SASEGT. As DNA, the CDR3 is TGTGCCAGCAGTGAAAGGATTTCCTACACCTTC. Translated, it gives CASSERISYTF.

This clone was recorded a few times. This chain uses TRBV5-4 with TRBJ2-3; 10 nucleotides agree with TRBD2. CDR1 is SGHNT and CDR2 is YYREEE in the germline V gene (reference sequence). Unmatched junction bases numbered 10, after V lost 0 bases and J lost 0 bases. The CDR3 loop spans 19 amino acids. This CDR3 is CASSLGGLAGARSTDTQYF. Written as DNA, the CDR3 is TGTGCCAGCAGCTTGGGAGGGCTAGCGGGGGCCAGGAGCACAGATACGCAGTATTTT.